The present T cell receptor beta chain was sequenced within a study of neurological immune-mediated disorders. TCRdb re-analysed the 5' RACE reads in MiXCR, keeping a single row per CDR3 protein. The sample holds more than 75,000 distinct CDR3 sequences; 3% to 4.5% are singletons and the top ten take under 3.5%. This clonotype occurred a few times. The junction and the germline gene differ at one end; a read error may be behind it. Germline values: CDR1 SSHAT, CDR2 FNYEAQ (reference sequence). The CDR3 runs 18 residues. The origin of this receptor is a woman in her forties or fifties with multiple sclerosis. Sequenced input: PBMCs. The chain is built from TRBV7-7 and TRBJ2-3; D is perhaps TRBD1 (5 bases). The CDR3 DNA follows: TGTGCTAGCAGCTTAGGAGCCCAGACAGTCTCTAGCACAGATACGCAGTATTTT. Amino acid sequence: CASSLGAQTVSSTDTQYF.